A single sample is the source of the 23 T cell receptor beta chains below, sequenced in a study of cytomegalovirus exposure and HLA in healthy donors. A multiplex PCR was run with 60 Vbeta primers and 13 Jbeta primers. Method: immunoSEQ multiplex PCR; TCRdb's copy keeps in-frame clones and lacks some. The sample has 100,000 to 150,000 clones, about three quarters seen once. The sample was PBMCs. The receptors originated from a woman aged 60-75 years in good health and CMV-seropositive.

V gene TRBV7-2 combines with J gene TRBJ1-1; D possibly corresponds to TRBD1 (6 bases). The CDR3 length is 14 residues. The V end lost 5 bases, the J end lost 2 bases, and 12 bases lay between the germline ends. CDR1 is SGHTA, CDR2 FQGNSA, per germline. CDR3 sequence reads: CASSQSGENTEAFF. CDR3 nucleotides: TGTGCCAGCAGCCAATCAGGGGAAAACACTGAAGCTTTCTTT.

This chain links TRBV4-2 with TRBJ1-4, with 10 bases identical to TRBD1. CDR3 length equals 14 residues. Germline CDR1 reads LGHNA; CDR2 reads YNFKEQ. The junction had 3 bases not matched to a gene; V was cut back by 6 bases and J by 5 bases. For the CDR3, the DNA is TGTGCCAGCAGGCTGGACAGGGGGAATGAAAAACTGTTTTTT. Amino acids: CASRLDRGNEKLFF.

This rearrangement joins TRBV9 to TRBJ1-6; TRBD1 might be the D (5 bases). Trimming removed 4 bases at V and 0 bases at J, with 11 bases between. This CDR3 region has 16 residues. The V gene's germline CDR1 is SGDLS and CDR2 YYNGEE. CDR3 loop: CASSLRQSSYNSPLHF. CDR3 sequence (DNA): TGTGCCAGCAGCTTACGACAGAGCTCCTATAATTCACCCCTCCACTTT.

The chain has TRBV4-2 and TRBJ2-3; TRBD1 might be the D (6 bases). The V and J ends lost 1 base and 4 bases respectively, with 15 bases between them. CDR1 is LGHNA, CDR2 YNFKEQ, per germline. The CDR3 runs to 16 residues. The CDR3 DNA is TGTGCCAGCAGCCAAGGGGTACAGGGATACTCAGATACGCAGTATTTT. Translated: CASSQGVQGYSDTQYF.

This rearrangement joins TRBV7-3 to TRBJ1-1; no firm D call. This CDR3 has 13 residues. The V gene lost 2 bases and the J gene lost 3 bases, with 7 bases spanning the gap. Germline-derived CDR1 and CDR2 are SGHTA and FQGTGA. The CDR3 sequence: CASSLQKHTEAFF. CDR3 in DNA: TGTGCCAGCAGCTTACAGAAACACACTGAAGCTTTCTTT.

The rearrangement joins TRBV5-1 to TRBJ2-2; 10 nucleotides match TRBD1. Germline values: CDR1 SGHRS, CDR2 YFSETQ. The CDR3 has 14 amino acids. V was pared by 3 bases and J by 5 bases, with 1 base of the junction left unmatched. This CDR3 reads CASSWGQGTGELFF. CDR3 coding DNA: TGCGCCAGCAGCTGGGGACAGGGGACCGGGGAGCTGTTTTTT.

The table lists this clone with a count of one. The chain is built from TRBV6-5 and TRBJ2-1, with 7 positions matching TRBD2. The trim removed 0 bases at V and 4 bases at J, leaving 6 bases unmatched. Germline values: CDR1 MNHEY, CDR2 SVGAGI. The CDR3 totals 16 residues. The CDR3: CASSYSSAGVYNEQFF. The CDR3 nucleotides read TGTGCCAGCAGTTACTCTTCTGCGGGAGTGTACAATGAGCAGTTCTTC.

This sequence joins TRBV7-9 and TRBJ1-4, with D possibly matching TRBD1 (5 bases). CDR3 size: 13 residues. Germline CDR1 SEHNR, CDR2 FQNEAQ (reference sequence). Trimming stripped 8 bases from V and 3 bases from J, with 10 bases between. CDR3 sequence (DNA): TGTGCCAGCGGGGCCGGGTCTAATGAAAAACTGTTTTTT. This codes for CASGAGSNEKLFF.

J is TRBJ2-5 and V is TRBV7-2; 11 positions match TRBD1. Germline lookup yields CDR1 SGHTA and CDR2 FQGNSA. The CDR3 runs 15 residues. The trim removed 4 bases at V and 11 bases at J, leaving 12 bases unmatched. The CDR3: CASSSQGQGAVEQYF. The CDR3 coding sequence is TGTGCCAGCAGCTCCCAAGGACAGGGGGCGGTTGAGCAGTACTTC.

The chain links TRBV29-1 to TRBJ2-5; 7 bases are a match to TRBD1. The CDR3 is made up of 16 amino acids. From germline, CDR1 is SQVTM and CDR2 ANQGSEA. V was clipped by 7 bases and J by 4 bases; unmatched bases: 18. CDR3 in DNA: TGCAGCGCAATCCCAAGGGCCAGGGGGTTGAGAGAGACCCAGTACTTC. As protein: CSAIPRARGLRETQYF.

The V and J genes are TRBV10-3 and TRBJ1-5, with D possibly matching TRBD1 (5 bases). The CDR3 length is 14 residues. CDR1 is ENHRY and CDR2 is SYGVKD in the germline V gene. Deletions cut 3 bases from V and 0 bases from J, with 6 bases between. The DNA of the CDR3 is TGTGCCATCAGTGACAGGGCTAGCAATCAGCCCCAGCATTTT. This codes for CAISDRASNQPQHF.

This clone has just a few counts. The rearrangement links TRBV5-1 to TRBJ2-3; D not resolved. V lost 6 bases and J lost 2, with 13 bases in between. Germline CDR1 is SGHRS and CDR2 is YFSETQ. The CDR3 has 14 residues. CDR3 amino acids: CASKNGWLTDTQYF. In DNA, the CDR3 is TGCGCCAGCAAAAATGGCTGGCTCACAGATACGCAGTATTTT.

V and J are TRBV6-1 and TRBJ1-5; possible D gene TRBD1, 5 bases. This CDR3 comprises 15 residues. V lost 1 base and J 3 bases, leaving 10 bases between the germline ends. The V gene's germline CDR1 is MNHNS and CDR2 SASEGT. The DNA for the CDR3 is TGTGCCAGCAGTGAAGTCATCAGGGTCAATCAGCCCCAGCATTTT. It codes for CASSEVIRVNQPQHF.

This clone was counted only a few times. The rearrangement links TRBV4-3 to TRBJ1-4, with 9 bases fitting TRBD1. The CDR3 length is 14 residues. The V gene's germline CDR1 is LGHNA and CDR2 YSLEER. The V gene end was trimmed by 5 bases and the J gene end by 8 bases; junction bases not matched to a gene: 6. DNA of the CDR3: TGCGCCAGCAGCGCGGGACAGGGAGAGGAAAAACTGTTTTTT. Its protein is CASSAGQGEEKLFF.

V is TRBV5-6 and J is TRBJ1-2; D uncertain. From germline, CDR1 is SGHDT and CDR2 YYEEEE. The ends were cut back, 0 bases at V and 3 bases at J, with 9 bases in the middle. The CDR3 extends over 14 amino acids. The CDR3 bases are TGTGCCAGCAGCTTGGGCGGGTTCGACTATGGCTACACCTTC. Its translation: CASSLGGFDYGYTF. The whole variable domain, remainder taken from reference TRBV5-6 and TRBJ1-2, is DAGVTQSPTHLIKTRGQQVTLRCSPKSGHDTVSWYQQALGQGPQFIFQYYEEEERQRGNFPDRFSGHQFPNYSSELNVNALLLGDSALYLCASSLGGFDYGYTFGSGTRLTVV.

The V call is TRBV7-2, the J call TRBJ1-5; D possibly corresponds to TRBD1 (6 bases). The CDR3 has 15 amino acids. Trimming took 2 bases from V and 3 from J, leaving 11 bases between them. Germline lookup yields CDR1 SGHTA and CDR2 FQGNSA. The CDR3 DNA reads TGTGCCAGCAGCTTAATGGCAGGGGACAATCAGCCCCAGCATTTT. It encodes CASSLMAGDNQPQHF.

The genes are TRBV5-4 and TRBJ1-6, with 8 positions matching TRBD1. The CDR3 sequence is 15 residues long. Germline values: CDR1 SGHNT, CDR2 YYREEE (reference sequence). V shed 5 bases, J shed 7 bases, and the junction held 8 bases outside the gene matches. Here the CDR3 reads CASSPGQVWNSPLHF. Here the CDR3 DNA reads TGTGCCAGCAGTCCGGGACAGGTTTGGAATTCACCCCTCCACTTT.

V is TRBV6-4 and J is TRBJ2-1, with 13 bases aligning to TRBD2. The CDR3 spans 18 residues. V trimming: 1 base; J trimming: 6 bases; junction bases outside the gene matches: 9. Germline CDR1 and CDR2: MRHNA and SNTAGT. The CDR3 sequence: CASSDYTRTSGRGNEQFF. The CDR3 DNA reads as TGTGCCAGCAGTGACTACACCAGGACTAGCGGGAGAGGCAATGAGCAGTTCTTC.

The V gene is TRBV28, the J gene TRBJ2-1, with 8 positions matching TRBD2. The V and J ends lost 5 bases and 2 bases, in that order; junction bases with no gene match: 8. CDR1 and CDR2 from the germline V gene are MDHEN and SYDVKM. The CDR3 runs 16 residues. CDR3 region: CASSTPLAGTYNEQFF. The CDR3 DNA reads as TGTGCCAGCAGTACCCCCCTAGCGGGTACCTACAATGAGCAGTTCTTC.

This clone was seen more than once but under ten times. The CDR3 coding sequence is TGTGCCAGCAGGTTTCAGGGCGACACTGAAGCTTTCTTT. Residues: CASRFQGDTEAFF. The chain recombines TRBV6-5 with TRBJ1-1, with a weak D call TRBD1 (5 bases). With 6 bases removed from V and 3 bases from J, the gap between germline ends came to 11 bases. The germline V gene has CDR1 MNHEY and CDR2 SVGAGI. This CDR3 is built from 13 residues.

The J gene is TRBJ1-6, the V gene TRBV9; the D is unclear. This CDR3 is 15 amino acids long. V shed 0 bases and J shed 1 base, with 5 bases lying between them. Germline V lookup: CDR1 SGDLS, CDR2 YYNGEE. The chain's CDR3 is CASSVGPSYNSPLHF. The DNA for the CDR3 is TGTGCCAGCAGCGTAGGTCCTTCCTATAATTCACCCCTCCACTTT.

The chain carries TRBV6-5 and TRBJ1-5; maybe TRBD1 (5 bases). Trimming pared 10 bases from V and 2 bases from J, leaving 12 bases between. Germline CDR1 reads MNHEY; CDR2 reads SVGAGI. This CDR3 is 13 amino acids long. The CDR3 reads CATQRDRNQPQHF. The CDR3 DNA reads TGTGCCACACAGCGGGACCGCAATCAGCCCCAGCATTTT.

The genes are TRBV19 and TRBJ1-2; D unresolved. The germline gives CDR1 LNHDA, CDR2 SQIVND (reference sequence). V lost 10 bases to trimming and J lost 5 bases, with 17 bases between them. CDR3 size: 13 residues. The CDR3 sequence: CATKGGFWYGYTF. DNA of the CDR3: TGTGCCACGAAGGGAGGGTTTTGGTATGGCTACACCTTC.